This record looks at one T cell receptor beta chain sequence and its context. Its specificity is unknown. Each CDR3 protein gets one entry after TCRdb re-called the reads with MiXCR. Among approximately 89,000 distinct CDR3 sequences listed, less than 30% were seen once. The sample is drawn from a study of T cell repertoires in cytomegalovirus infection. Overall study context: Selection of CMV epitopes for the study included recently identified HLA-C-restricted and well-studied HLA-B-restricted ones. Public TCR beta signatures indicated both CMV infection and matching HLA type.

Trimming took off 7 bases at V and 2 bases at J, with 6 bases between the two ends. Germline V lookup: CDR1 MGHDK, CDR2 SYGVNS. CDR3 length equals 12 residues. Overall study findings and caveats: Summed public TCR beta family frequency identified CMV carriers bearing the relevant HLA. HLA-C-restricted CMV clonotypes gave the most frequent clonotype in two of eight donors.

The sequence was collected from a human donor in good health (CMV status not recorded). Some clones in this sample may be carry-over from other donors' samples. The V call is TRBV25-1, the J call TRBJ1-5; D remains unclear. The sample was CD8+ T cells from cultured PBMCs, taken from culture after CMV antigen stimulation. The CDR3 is CASIPCNQPQHF. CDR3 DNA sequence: TGTGCCAGCATCCCTTGCAATCAGCCCCAGCATTTT.